Reported below is one T cell receptor beta chain. No antigen is known for it. No much larger clone exists at a distance of one base, and base qualities are not known. The cohort consisted of 600 or so healthy bone marrow donors. All cohort members were sampled while nominally healthy, although unrecorded immune exposures were likely present. The donor tested CMV seronegative, placing the donor among the 350 to 400 seronegative members of the cohort. A peripheral blood sample was provided by each donor, and peripheral blood mononuclear cells were used for TCR beta sequencing. The Qiagen DNeasy Blood Extraction Kit was used to extract genomic DNA from the blood cell samples. CDR1 ENHRY and CDR2 SYGVKD are derived from the germline V gene. From cysteine to phenylalanine, the CDR3 is 17 amino acids long. The only DNA kept is the CDR3, 51 bases in frame from the first base. From V the trimming removes 7 bases and from J it removes 4 bases, while the gene matches leave 6 bases of the junction unaccounted for.

This specimen comes from a study of cytomegalovirus exposure and HLA in healthy donors (dated by TCRdb to 2017 to 2019). Regarding the research as a whole: According to an earlier analysis of 587 of the donors, about 179 million T cells yielded roughly 100 million unique TCR beta sequences and approximately 300 Gb of sequence data. Roughly 300 gigabases of sequencing data and approximately 93 million unique TCR sequences were included in an early release covering about 600 HLA-typed donors. Of the roughly 400 genotyped donors, approximately 80% fell in the genetic ancestry cluster associated with self-reported Caucasian donors. The study aimed to test whether cataloging public T cell receptors could reveal signatures of past pathogen exposure. The study used immunosequencing to profile the T cell repertoires of some 600 subjects and linked those repertoires to cytomegalovirus serostatus. In addition to the first cohort of approximately 650 subjects, a separate validation cohort of about 120 different subjects was used. The study combined high-throughput TCR immunosequencing, statistical association of individual TCRs with disease status, and machine learning to predict cytomegalovirus infection status. A later analysis re-analyzed previously published TCR beta repertoires from hundreds of donors and added high-resolution HLA genotyping to study TCR occurrence patterns. Rather than using new phenotypic data, the later analysis identified candidate immune exposures from TCR beta sequences and from how often those sequences occurred across donors. An earlier analysis of roughly 600 of the donors used high-throughput TCR beta sequencing to judge whether each TCR beta V gene segment behaved as functional or pseudogenic. Donor age, sex, ethnicity and CMV serostatus were compiled together with the repertoire data. In a later genetic analysis, genome-wide SNP genotypes for about three fifths of the roughly 670 donors were used, and that subset was treated as a discovery cohort. All discovery cohort repertoires had been generated on a single sequencing platform. HLA typing included class I and class II loci at four-digit resolution. The number of typed donors differed by locus: roughly 620-640 for A, B, C, DRB1 and DQB1; 500 to 550 for DQA1; 600 to 610 for DPA1; and 400 to 480 for DPB1. About five DR-DQ haplotypes were treated as single units for association and clustering because of strong linkage in the cohort. Among about 360 genotyped donors of the cohort, an average of 235,054 unique TCR beta nucleotide sequences were sequenced per donor, roughly a sixth of them non-productive. Broad study findings and their caveats: This cohort had only TCR beta chains sequenced, and the lack of alpha or paired-chain data limited which features could be detected. A total of 150 or so TCR beta chains were listed by the study as associated with cytomegalovirus. Sequencing depth was assumed to be roughly uniform across donors in the presence/absence analyses, though that assumption may not hold. An association between a missense DCLRE1C variant and V-gene and J-gene trimming of TCR beta chains was found in a later genetic analysis and replicated in an independent cohort. The authors suggested that the approach could potentially be extended to other disease states and immunological phenotypes. The classifier was reported to diagnose cytomegalovirus status with high specificity and sensitivity in both the original and validation cohorts. Several of the top co-occurrence clusters appeared to be linked to parvovirus B19, influenza, CMV and Epstein-Barr virus, according to a later analysis. For the cohort, immune exposure information was limited to CMV serostatus. A later analysis found that TCR association rates varied across HLA loci, with DRB1 alleles showing the most associated TCRs and HLA-C alleles the fewest. In a later analysis, HLA-associated TCR beta chains were found to be more clonally expanded and to have lower generation probabilities than equally common non-associated chains. In vitro tests confirmed that a few of the cytomegalovirus-associated TCR beta chains recognize cytomegalovirus antigens. A further reported finding was that TCR beta sequences accurately predicted the HLA-A and HLA-B alleles for most subjects in the first cohort. About 17 rarely observed V segments, including chromosome 9 orphons, were excluded from the earlier analysis of about 600 of the donors because counts were too low. Assigning TCR associations to individual alleles was difficult when HLA alleles, especially DR and DQ, strongly co-occurred. Most TCR sequences were seen in very few donors, while some public TCRs were found in many individuals. In an earlier analysis of approximately 590 of the donors, most TCR beta V segments appeared in productive rearrangements about 90% or about 30% of the time, broadly matching IMGT annotations. A later analysis associated some 17,000 TCR beta sequences with specific HLA alleles at a false discovery rate of 0.05. In a later genetic analysis, fewer N-insertions in productive TCRs were reported among donors in an Asian-associated ancestry cluster than the approximately 710-donor mean. Correlated functional status among segregating V segments might reflect linkage disequilibrium, but an unknown experimental factor could not be ruled out. A later analysis found that most CMV-associated TCR beta chains appeared HLA-restricted, with HLA associations seemingly driven largely by CMV exposure. Some IMGT-functional V segments, including TRBV6-2 and TRBV6-3, could not be distinguished by the 87-base-pair reads and were therefore excluded. The sequencing pipeline was judged likely to have produced a cluster of highly shared sequence variants as a technical artifact. Because some donors lacked HLA typing at each locus, the association tests relied only on the typed subset.

Library construction relied on the immunoSEQ multiplex PCR assay. For the multiplex PCR, a mixture combining 60 forward primers for TCR Vbeta segments and 13 reverse primers for TCR Jbeta segments was used. Amplification of the CDR3 region of rearranged TCR beta genes was performed with a multiplex PCR assay on genomic DNA. Amplified TCR beta libraries were sequenced as 87-base-pair reads on the Illumina HiSeq System. For the original study's pipeline: A later analysis tallied tens of millions of unique TCR beta chains across the 550 to 850 repertoires, and about 10 million of those chains were shared by two or more donors. A nearest-neighbor algorithm error-corrected the raw reads and collapsed the reads into unique sequences, merging closely related sequences to remove PCR and sequencing errors. To assign V, D and J gene segments, CDR3 sequences were aligned to IMGT reference sequences. For a sequence to be retained, at least a six-nucleotide match to both a V gene segment and a J gene segment was required. A rearrangement counted as productive if the CDR3 had no stop codons and remained in frame with V and J, and every other rearrangement counted as non-productive. CDR3 was defined according to IMGT convention as the region running from the second conserved V-encoded cysteine to the conserved J-encoded phenylalanine. The earlier analysis of 550 to 650 of the donors excluded any sequence lacking an unambiguous match to a single V gene segment. An earlier analysis of just under 600 of the donors called V segments functional above 56.7% productive rearrangements and segregating when the between-donor standard deviation exceeded 5%. To diagnose cytomegalovirus status from the catalog of TCR beta chain sequences, a statistical classification framework was built. In a later analysis, TCR nucleotide sequences were compared against IMGT/GENE-DB human TR gene sequences so that V and J genes could be assigned. The TCRdist pipeline was used in a later analysis to assign CDR3 sequences and most-parsimonious VDJ recombination scenarios. In a later analysis, each TCR beta chain was defined by its CDR3 amino acid sequence together with its V-gene family, and reads without a unique V-gene family were excluded. A later analysis removed roughly 590 highly shared, low-generation-probability nucleotide sequences to deal with suspected cross-contamination and a sequencing artifact. In a later analysis, a clonal expansion index was calculated for each public chain from normalized within-repertoire ranks of inferred template counts. In a later analysis, generation probabilities were computed using a VDJ recombination model fitted to out-of-frame rearrangements, and the results were checked against IGoR. In a later analysis, hypergeometric tests were used to score TCR-TCR, TCR-HLA and TCR-CMV co-occurrence, with a repertoire-size bias correction applied to TCR pairs. In a later analysis, false discovery rates were estimated by permuting HLA or CMV assignments 20 times. In a later analysis, co-occurring TCRs were grouped using DBSCAN, with TCRdist sequence similarity added in when clustering inside HLA-allele-positive subsets. Repertoires with fewer than 30,000 or more than 120,000 public chains, plus five repertoires with anomalous nucleotide sharing, were excluded from co-occurrence clustering. TCRdb provides this immuneACCESS table in a form limited to in-frame rearrangements. Some clones are lacking; in checked studies, under half of them reflect an unresolved V gene, and why the rest are absent is not known. D and trimming were read from the DNA, whereas the V and J calls and clone size are those reported in that table. The sample table shows around 130,000 clones, and around 80% are seen once. The ten most abundant clones make up about 1.5% of the sample.

This chain is built from TRBV10-3 and TRBJ2-6, with TRBD2 matching 14 junction bases. The receptor was derived from a young woman in good health and CMV-seronegative. Sequenced material: PBMCs. The nucleotide sequence is TGTGCCATCAAGGGACTAGCGGGAGCGGCAGGGGCCAACGTCCTGACTTTC. It specifies CAIKGLAGAAGANVLTF.